This T cell receptor (beta chain) was found in a study of blood T cell repertoires in COVID-19. Only in-frame clones appear in the TCRdb table, and some are missing; sequencing was by immunoSEQ multiplex PCR. The table shows about 200,000 clones, with 88% occurring only once. V was pared by 6 bases and J by 0 bases, with 8 bases between. CDR1 MNHEY and CDR2 SMNVEV come from the germline V gene (reference sequence). The CDR3 length is 14 residues. The receptor was isolated from a human donor in a cohort sampled during active COVID-19. The sequencing sample was made of peripheral blood. J is TRBJ1-4 and V is TRBV27; possibly TRBD1 for D (6 bases). This CDR3 is CASRRTATNEKLFF. The CDR3 coding sequence is TGTGCCAGCAGACGGACAGCAACTAATGAAAAACTGTTTTTT.